This T cell receptor beta chain was found in a study of CD4+ T cells in melanoma. General study results and limits: A reported correlation linked neoantigen-specific CD4+ T cells to CD8+, macrophage and B cell function. Diverse differentiation states were reported for melanoma neoantigen-specific CD4+ T cells.

This table comes from immunoSEQ multiplex PCR, and its TCRdb copy is limited to in-frame clones, with some not included. This sample carries about 110,000 clones, 80% to 95% of them seen once, and the ten largest clones take 3.3%. Regarding this clone: Antigen: not known. The same CDR3 arises from other DNA sequences in this sample as well.

Unmatched junction bases numbered 1, after V lost 3 bases and J lost 2 bases. The CDR3 spans 14 residues. Germline-derived CDR1 and CDR2 are LNHDA and SQIVND (reference sequence). This sequence originates from a human donor with melanoma. The rearrangement joins TRBV19 to TRBJ1-5, with 7 bases fitting TRBD1. The source material was peripheral blood. The CDR3 loop is CASSITGGNQPQHF. CDR3 nucleotide sequence: TGTGCCAGTAGTATTACAGGGGGCAATCAGCCCCAGCATTTT.